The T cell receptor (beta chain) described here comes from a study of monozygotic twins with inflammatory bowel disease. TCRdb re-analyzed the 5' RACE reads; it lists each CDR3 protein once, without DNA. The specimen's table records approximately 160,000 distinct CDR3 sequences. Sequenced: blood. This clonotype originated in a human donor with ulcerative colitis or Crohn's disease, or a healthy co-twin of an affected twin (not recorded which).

CDR3: CASIFKSGWSEAFF. V and J are TRBV7-2 and TRBJ1-1. This CDR3 is built from 14 residues. Germline V gene sequence: CDR1 SGHTA, CDR2 FQGNSA.